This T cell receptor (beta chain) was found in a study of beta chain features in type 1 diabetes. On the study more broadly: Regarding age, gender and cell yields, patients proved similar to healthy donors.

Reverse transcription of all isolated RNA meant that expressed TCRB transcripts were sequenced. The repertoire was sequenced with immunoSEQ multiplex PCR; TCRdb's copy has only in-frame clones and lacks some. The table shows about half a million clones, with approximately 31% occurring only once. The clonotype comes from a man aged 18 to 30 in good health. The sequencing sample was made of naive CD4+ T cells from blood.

In DNA, the CDR3 is TGCGCCAGCAGCCCAGGCGGCGGGGTCGCCAAAAACATTCAGTACTTC. It is translated as CASSPGGGVAKNIQYF. V is TRBV4-3 and J is TRBJ2-4, with a weak D call TRBD2 (6 bases). Trimming removed 4 bases at V and 1 base at J, with 14 bases between. The CDR3 sequence is 16 residues long. The V gene's germline CDR1 is LGHNA and CDR2 YSLEER.